Reported below is one T cell receptor (beta chain). Its antigen remains unknown. This CDR3 spans 16 amino acids. Germline CDR1 reads SGDLS; CDR2 reads YYNGEE. The junction had 11 bases not matched to a gene; V was cut back by 4 bases and J by 3 bases. The sample comes from a study of cytomegalovirus exposure and HLA in healthy donors. Study-level results: A later analysis linked 15,000 to 20,000 TCR beta sequences to HLA alleles at 0.05 false discovery rate.

With 60 Vbeta and 13 Jbeta primers, the PCR was carried out. Generated by immunoSEQ multiplex PCR, the TCRdb table keeps only in-frame clones and is missing some. The table lists 210,000 or so clones, more than 75% of them singletons. The clonotype originates from a human donor in good health. The sample was PBMCs. This chain joins TRBV9 and TRBJ1-2; 8 bases are a match to TRBD1. DNA for the CDR3: TGTGCCAGCAGCCCAGCCGGAGGACAGGGAGACTATGGCTACACCTTC. Protein product: CASSPAGGQGDYGYTF.